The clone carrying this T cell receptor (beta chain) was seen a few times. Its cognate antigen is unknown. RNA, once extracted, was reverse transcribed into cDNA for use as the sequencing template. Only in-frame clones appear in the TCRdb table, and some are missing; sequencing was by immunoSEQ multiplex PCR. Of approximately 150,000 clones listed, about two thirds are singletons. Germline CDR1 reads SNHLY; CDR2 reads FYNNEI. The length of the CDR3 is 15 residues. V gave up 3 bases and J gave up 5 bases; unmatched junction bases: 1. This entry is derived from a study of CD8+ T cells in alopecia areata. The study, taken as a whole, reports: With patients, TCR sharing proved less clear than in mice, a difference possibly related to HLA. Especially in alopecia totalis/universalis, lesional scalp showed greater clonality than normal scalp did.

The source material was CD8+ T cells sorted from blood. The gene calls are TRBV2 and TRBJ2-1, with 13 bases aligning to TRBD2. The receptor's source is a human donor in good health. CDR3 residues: CASSDGLAGDNEQFF. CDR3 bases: TGTGCCAGCAGTGATGGACTAGCGGGGGACAATGAGCAGTTCTTC.